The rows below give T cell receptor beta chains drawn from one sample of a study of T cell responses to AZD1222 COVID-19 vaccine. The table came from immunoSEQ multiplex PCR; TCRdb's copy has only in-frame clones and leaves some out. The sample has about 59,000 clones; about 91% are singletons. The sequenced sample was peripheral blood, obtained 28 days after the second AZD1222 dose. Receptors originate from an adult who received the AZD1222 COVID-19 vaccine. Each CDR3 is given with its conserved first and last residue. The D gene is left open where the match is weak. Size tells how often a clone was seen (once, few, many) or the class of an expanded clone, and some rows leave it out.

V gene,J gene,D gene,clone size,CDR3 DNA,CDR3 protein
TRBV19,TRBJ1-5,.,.,TGTGCCAGTAGTATATGGGGGCGCGACCAGCCCCAGCATTTT,CASSIWGRDQPQHF
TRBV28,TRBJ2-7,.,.,TGTGCCAGCAGTTTCATGTACGAGCAGTACTTC,CASSFMYEQYF
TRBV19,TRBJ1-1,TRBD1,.,TGTGCCAGTAGTAAGGGGTCGACAGGGGCAACTGGCGCTGAAGCTTTCTTT,CASSKGSTGATGAEAFF
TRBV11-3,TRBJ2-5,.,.,TGTGCCAGCAGCCAGTTGACTGGGGGCGTCACAGAGACCCAGTACTTC,CASSQLTGGVTETQYF
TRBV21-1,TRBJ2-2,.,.,TGTGCCAGACCGGGGCCTACGCCCGGGGAGCTGTTTTTT,CARPGPTPGELFF
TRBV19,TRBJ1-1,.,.,TGTGCCAGGACTCAGGGGAACACTGAAGCTTTCTTT,CARTQGNTEAFF
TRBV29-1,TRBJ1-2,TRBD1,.,TGCAGCGACCTCAGGGGGCTCTATGGCTACACCTTC,CSDLRGLYGYTF
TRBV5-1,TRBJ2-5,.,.,TGCGCCAGCAGCTTGGATGGGACGAAACAAGAGACCCAGTACTTC,CASSLDGTKQETQYF
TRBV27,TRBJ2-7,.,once,TGTGCCAGCAGTTTCGGACAGAACTACGAGCAGTACTTC,CASSFGQNYEQYF
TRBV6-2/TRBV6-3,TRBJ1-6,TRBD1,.,TGTGCCAGCAGCCCTAGATGGACAGGGCGTCTTTCACCCCTCCACTTT,CASSPRWTGRLSPLHF
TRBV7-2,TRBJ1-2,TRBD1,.,TGTGCCAGCAGCCACAGGACAGGGCTATTCAATCCCTATGGCTACACCTTC,CASSHRTGLFNPYGYTF
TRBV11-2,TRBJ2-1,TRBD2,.,TGTGCCAGCAGCTTAAACACTTATAGCGGGAGAGCAGGATACAATGAGCAGTTCTTC,CASSLNTYSGRAGYNEQFF
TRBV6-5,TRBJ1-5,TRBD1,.,TGTGCCAGCAGGTCCGGGACAGGGTTCAATCAGCCCCAGCATTTT,CASRSGTGFNQPQHF
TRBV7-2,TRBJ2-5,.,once,TGTGCCAGCAGCTTCTATAGTCAAGAGACCCAGTACTTC,CASSFYSQETQYF
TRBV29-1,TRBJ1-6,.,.,TGCAGCGTTGAATTCGGCGGAACCAATTCACCCCTCCACTTT,CSVEFGGTNSPLHF
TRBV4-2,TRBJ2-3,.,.,TGTGCCAGCAGCCAAGATACGAGTCTTTCTACGCAGTATTTT,CASSQDTSLSTQYF
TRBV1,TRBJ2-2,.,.,TGCACCAGCAGCCGCTACACCGGGGAGCTGTTTTTT,CTSSRYTGELFF
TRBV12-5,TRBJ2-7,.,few,TGTGCTAGTGGTCCCGGAGGCGTTTCGGGCCCTCGTGTAAACCTCTACTCGGGCTCCTACGAGCAGTACTTC,CASGPGGVSGPRVNLYSGSYEQYF
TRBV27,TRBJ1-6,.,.,TGTGCCAGCAGTTCCACTATCCGGTCCTATAATTCACCCCTCCACTTT,CASSSTIRSYNSPLHF
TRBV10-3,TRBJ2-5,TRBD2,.,TGTGCCATCAGTCCCGGGACTAGGGGAGAGACCCAGTACTTC,CAISPGTRGETQYF
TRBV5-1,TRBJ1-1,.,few,TGCGCCAGCAGCATCCGGACAGAGGGGGCTGAAGCTTTCTTT,CASSIRTEGAEAFF
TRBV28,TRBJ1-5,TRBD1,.,TGTGCCAGCACCCCGCTGACAGGGGAAAGCAATCAGCCCCAGCATTTT,CASTPLTGESNQPQHF